One and the same sample provided the 21 T cell receptor beta chains below, sequenced in a study of cytomegalovirus exposure and HLA in healthy donors. Sequenced by immunoSEQ multiplex PCR; TCRdb stores in-frame clones only, minus some. The sample records approximately 190,000 clones, roughly 88% being singletons. The sample taken for sequencing was PBMCs. These receptors were collected from a woman aged 25 to 39 in good health and CMV-seropositive.

The chain recombines TRBV6-1 with TRBJ2-7; D ambiguous. Germline V CDR1 and CDR2: MNHNS, SASEGT. V lost 5 bases and J lost 4, with 12 bases in between. CDR3 size: 13 residues. CDR3 nucleotide sequence: TGTGCCAGCAGTCTAGAACTCTTTTACGAGCAGTACTTC. Protein: CASSLELFYEQYF.

This clone was detected a few times. The rearrangement links TRBV28 to TRBJ2-7, with D unresolved. CDR3 size: 12 residues. Germline CDR1 reads MDHEN; CDR2 reads SYDVKM. V dropped 6 bases and J dropped 6 bases, with 12 bases sitting between them. The CDR3 spells CASSPAQREQYF. In DNA form, the CDR3 reads TGTGCCAGCAGCCCCGCGCAACGCGAGCAGTACTTC.

The chain is built from TRBV19 and TRBJ1-1; 7 bases align to TRBD1. The CDR3 has 13 amino acids. The ends lost 7 bases at V and 3 bases at J; junction bases unmatched: 5. Germline CDR1 LNHDA, CDR2 SQIVND (reference sequence). The CDR3 DNA is TGTGCCAGTACCCGCGACAGGGACACTGAAGCTTTCTTT. This codes for CASTRDRDTEAFF.

This chain joins TRBV5-8 and TRBJ2-1; 11 positions match TRBD2. The V segment lost 4 bases and the J segment 4 bases; nucleotides outside the gene matches: 7. CDR1 is SGHTS, CDR2 YDEGEE, per germline. The CDR3 is 16 amino acids. The CDR3, as DNA: TGTGCCAGCAGCGCACCCGGGACTAGCGGATACAATGAGCAGTTCTTC. This sequence encodes CASSAPGTSGYNEQFF.

J is TRBJ1-2 and V is TRBV28; possible D gene TRBD1, 5 bases. Germline CDR1 and CDR2: MDHEN and SYDVKM. Trimming took 5 bases from V and 8 from J, leaving 15 bases between them. The CDR3 consists of 13 residues. CDR3 nucleotides: TGTGCCAGCAGTGGGGGGGGAGCTATCGGCTACACCTTC. Residues: CASSGGGAIGYTF.

This sequence joins TRBV5-1 and TRBJ2-3; TRBD2 aligns across 7 bases. The length of the CDR3 is 16 residues. Trimming removed 2 bases from V and 4 bases from J; junction bases left unmatched: 10. Per the germline V gene, CDR1 is SGHRS and CDR2 is YFSETQ. The CDR3 DNA reads as TGCGCCAGCAGCTTAGGTGAGGGAGGGCCTGCAGATACGCAGTATTTT. Protein: CASSLGEGGPADTQYF.

A few counts support this clone. V usage is TRBV7-7 and J usage is TRBJ2-3; D is unresolved. Germline CDR1 SSHAT, CDR2 FNYEAQ (reference sequence). This CDR3 is 14 amino acids long. The CDR3 sequence: CASPTATSTDTQYF. In nucleotides, the CDR3 is TGTGCTAGCCCGACTGCTACTAGCACAGATACGCAGTATTTT. Full variable domain (missing parts from reference TRBV7-7 and TRBJ2-3): GAGVSQSPRYKVTKRGQDVTLRCDPISSHATLYWYQQALGQGPEFLTYFNYEAQPDKSGLPSDRFSAERPEGSISTLTIQRTEQRDSAMYRCASPTATSTDTQYFGPGTRLTVL.

With regard to this clone: An end of the junction differs from the germline gene, which may be a read error. The chain couples TRBV7-7 to TRBJ2-5; 9 nucleotides match TRBD1. CDR3 length: 15 residues. Germline CDR1 and CDR2: SSHAT and FNYEAQ (reference sequence). The CDR3 is CASSFRPGQGGTQYF. The CDR3 DNA reads TGTGCTAGCAGCTTTCGTCCGGGACAGGGTGGGACCCAGTACTTC.

The chain uses TRBV29-1 and TRBJ2-2; 10 bases are a match to TRBD2. The CDR3 length is 16 residues. Germline values: CDR1 SQVTM, CDR2 ANQGSEA. V lost 2 bases, J lost 1 base, and 4 bases stayed unmatched. CDR3: CSVESASGRNTGELFF. The CDR3 DNA reads as TGCAGCGTTGAATCGGCTAGCGGGAGGAACACCGGGGAGCTGTTTTTT.

By share of the sample, this clone is medium-sized. The chain combines TRBV7-9 with TRBJ1-2; D might be TRBD1 (5 bases). The CDR3 runs 13 residues. V was cut by 2 bases and J by 3 bases, with 7 bases left in between. Germline V gene data show CDR1 as SEHNR and CDR2 as FQNEAQ (reference sequence). The CDR3 region is CASSLLGDYGYTF. DNA of the CDR3: TGTGCCAGCAGCTTATTAGGGGACTATGGCTACACCTTC.

The CDR3 DNA is TGTGCCAGCAGACGGGAGTTAAGCACAGATACGCAGTATTTT. Amino acids: CASRRELSTDTQYF. This chain joins TRBV4-2 and TRBJ2-3, with a possible D match to TRBD2 (6 bases). The germline V and J ends were trimmed by 6 bases and 0 bases, with 10 bases remaining between them. The CDR3 spans 14 residues. Per the germline V gene, CDR1 is LGHNA and CDR2 is YNFKEQ.

In its sample, this clone ranks as medium-sized. The J gene is TRBJ2-1, the V gene TRBV7-9, with 7 nucleotides matching TRBD2. Germline V gene lookup returns CDR1 SEHNR and CDR2 FQNEAQ (reference sequence). CDR3 size: 13 residues. V shed 0 bases and J 10 bases; nucleotides not matched to a gene: 3. The CDR3 sequence is CASSLALLAEQFF. CDR3 in DNA: TGTGCCAGCAGCTTAGCCTTACTAGCGGAGCAGTTCTTC.

The V and J genes are TRBV27 and TRBJ1-3; no clear D gene. V lost 0 bases, J lost 8 bases, and 17 bases lay in between. Germline CDR1 reads MNHEY; CDR2 reads SMNVEV (reference sequence). The CDR3 has 16 residues. CDR3 nucleotide sequence: TGTGCCAGCAGTTTATCCCCCACCGGACTGGCGGACACCATATATTTT. Its translation is CASSLSPTGLADTIYF.

This clone appeared once. The chain uses TRBV30 and TRBJ1-2, with a weak D call TRBD1 (6 bases). CDR3 size: 15 residues. The V end lost 8 bases, the J end lost 7 bases, and 26 bases lay between the germline ends. Germline V gene data show CDR1 as GTSNPN and CDR2 as SVGIG (reference sequence). CDR3 protein: CATSNYETGSSGYTF. Written as DNA, the CDR3 is TGTGCCACGAGCAACTACGAGACAGGTTCAAGTGGCTACACCTTC.

The chain recombines TRBV28 with TRBJ2-3; D not certain. V lost 6 bases and J lost 3, with 7 bases in between. This CDR3 spans 12 amino acids. The germline gives CDR1 MDHEN, CDR2 SYDVKM. The CDR3 DNA sequence: TGTGCCAGCAGCCCGGAGACAGATACGCAGTATTTT. Translation gives CASSPETDTQYF.

There are a few counts of this clone. CDR3 nucleotide sequence: TGTGCCAGCAGCTTCGCTGGGGGGACCCAGCATTTT. Translated, it gives CASSFAGGTQHF. The chain uses TRBV7-2 and TRBJ1-5; D perhaps matches TRBD1 (5 bases). The CDR3 length is 12 residues. Germline values: CDR1 SGHTA, CDR2 FQGNSA. Trimming removed 3 bases at V and 11 bases at J, with 11 bases between.

The rearrangement uses TRBV5-1 and TRBJ2-1; D is perhaps TRBD2 (6 bases). Looked up from germline, CDR1 is SGHRS and CDR2 is YFSETQ. The CDR3 length is 16 residues. Trimming pared 0 bases from V and 3 bases from J, leaving 13 bases between. The DNA for the CDR3 is TGCGCCAGCAGCTTGGAGGCTAGCGAGATCTACAATGAGCAGTTCTTC. Protein sequence: CASSLEASEIYNEQFF.

The CDR3 DNA is TGTGCCAGCAGTCCCCCCCGGAGGGTGGGTGGCTACACCTTC. This codes for CASSPPRRVGGYTF. The genes are TRBV28 and TRBJ1-2; D remains ambiguous. CDR1 MDHEN and CDR2 SYDVKM come from the germline V gene. V was clipped by 5 bases and J by 7 bases, with 17 bases between them. The CDR3 runs 14 residues.

Notes on this clone: The junction departs from the called germline gene at one end, perhaps through a read error. The DNA of the CDR3 is TGTGCTAGCAGCTTATTCCAGCGTCCTTATAGCAATCAGCCCCAGCATTTT. It codes for CASSLFQRPYSNQPQHF. The chain is built from TRBV7-7 and TRBJ1-5; D is undetermined. From germline, CDR1 is SSHAT and CDR2 FNYEAQ (reference sequence). The CDR3 is 17 residues long.

This chain links TRBV30 with TRBJ2-5; weak D call: TRBD2 (6 bases). V lost 0 bases and J lost 2, with 13 bases in between. CDR1 and CDR2 (germline): GTSNPN, SVGIG (reference sequence). This CDR3 comprises 15 residues. CDR3 sequence (DNA): TGTGCCTGGAGTGTCGGGGGACGGGTTCAAGAGACCCAGTACTTC. Protein: CAWSVGGRVQETQYF.

This clone was counted a single time. This sequence joins TRBV6-1 and TRBJ1-4; D ambiguous. Germline CDR1 reads MNHNS; CDR2 reads SASEGT. This CDR3 has 14 amino acids. V was shortened by 8 bases and J by 4 bases, with 14 bases between the two germline ends. The CDR3 sequence: CASRQDQVNEKLFF. In DNA, the CDR3 is TGTGCCAGCCGACAAGACCAGGTTAATGAAAAACTGTTTTTT.